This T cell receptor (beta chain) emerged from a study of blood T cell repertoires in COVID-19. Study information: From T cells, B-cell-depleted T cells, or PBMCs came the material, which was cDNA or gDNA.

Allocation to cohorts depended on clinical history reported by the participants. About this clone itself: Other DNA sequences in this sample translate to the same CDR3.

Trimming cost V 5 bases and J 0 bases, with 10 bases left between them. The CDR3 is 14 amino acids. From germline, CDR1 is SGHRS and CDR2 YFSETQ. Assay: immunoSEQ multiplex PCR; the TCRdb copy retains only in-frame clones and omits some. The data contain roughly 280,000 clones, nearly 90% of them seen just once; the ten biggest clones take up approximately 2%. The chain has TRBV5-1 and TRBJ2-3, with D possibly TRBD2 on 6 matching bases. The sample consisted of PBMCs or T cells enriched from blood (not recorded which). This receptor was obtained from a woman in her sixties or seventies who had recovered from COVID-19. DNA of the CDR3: TGCGCCAGCAGATGGGGGACTAGCACAGATACGCAGTATTTT. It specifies CASRWGTSTDTQYF.